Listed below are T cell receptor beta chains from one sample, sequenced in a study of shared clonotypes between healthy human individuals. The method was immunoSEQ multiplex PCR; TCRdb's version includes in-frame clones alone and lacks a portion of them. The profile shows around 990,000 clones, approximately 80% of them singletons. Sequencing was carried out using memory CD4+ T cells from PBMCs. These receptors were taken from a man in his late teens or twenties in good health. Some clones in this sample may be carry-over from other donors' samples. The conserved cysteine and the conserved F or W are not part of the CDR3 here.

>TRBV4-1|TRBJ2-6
ASSQPRLSGANVLT
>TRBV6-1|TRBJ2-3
ASTALAGGLDTQY
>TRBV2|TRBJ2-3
ASRADTDTQY
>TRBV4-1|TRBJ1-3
ASSPYRDGTIPIY
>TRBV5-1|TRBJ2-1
ASSQSSGSTDEQF
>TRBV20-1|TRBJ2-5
SGDSQETQY
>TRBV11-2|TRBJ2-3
ASSPGKTSTDTQY
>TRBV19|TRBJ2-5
ASSSTSGVQETQY
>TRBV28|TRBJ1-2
ASSSPPTANYGYT
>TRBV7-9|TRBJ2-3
ASSSGLAGSTDTQY
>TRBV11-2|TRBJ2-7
ASSLGRGGGPGEQY
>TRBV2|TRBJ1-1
ASSANPQGEAF
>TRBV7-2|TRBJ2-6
ASSGGQGVVLT
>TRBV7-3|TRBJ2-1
ASGRGGAIYNEQF
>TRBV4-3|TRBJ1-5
ASSQAYSNQPQH
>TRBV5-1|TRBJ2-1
ASSQPGRPWDEQF
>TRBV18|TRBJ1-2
ASSPLEGTYGYT
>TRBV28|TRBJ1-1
ASRGQGNTEAF
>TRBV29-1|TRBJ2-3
SVEAPTDTQY
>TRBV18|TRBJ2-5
ASSPRLSYAQETQY
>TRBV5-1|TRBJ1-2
ASSFSDRLYGYT
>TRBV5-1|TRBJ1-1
ASTQEGVRYTEAF
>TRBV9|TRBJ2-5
ASSAPSGRGETQY
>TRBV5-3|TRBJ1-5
ACPRGDQPQH
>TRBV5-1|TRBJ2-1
ASSLSARGPSYNEQF
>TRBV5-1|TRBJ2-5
ASSLEGRMQETQY
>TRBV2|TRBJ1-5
ASSRGQSNQPQH
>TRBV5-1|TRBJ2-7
ASSLSPGQGHEQY
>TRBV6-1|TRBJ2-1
ASSELGAGYNEQF
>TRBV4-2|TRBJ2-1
ASSQDDRGPYNEQF
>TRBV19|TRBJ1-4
ASILTGSNEKLF
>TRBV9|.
ASGGAGTVRTQY
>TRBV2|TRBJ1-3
ASSSGLYSGNTIY
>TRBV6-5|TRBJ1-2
ASSYSWGNYGYT
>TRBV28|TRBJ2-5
ASQVGSAIQETQY
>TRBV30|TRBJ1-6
AFLPGLGAVGISPLH
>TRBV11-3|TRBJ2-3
ASSKGLAQSTDTQY
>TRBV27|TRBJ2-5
ASSADRETQY
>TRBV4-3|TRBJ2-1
ASSHEGGSSEQF
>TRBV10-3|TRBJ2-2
AISDRQGNTGELF